The clone carrying this T cell receptor (beta chain) was counted a few times. Trimming took 2 bases from V and 5 from J; bases not matched to a gene: 5. This CDR3 contains 15 residues. Germline loops: CDR1 MGHRA, CDR2 YSYEKL. TCRdb ran MiXCR on the RT-PCR reads and lists one entry per CDR3 protein. The profile shows approximately 720,000 distinct CDR3 sequences, approximately 15% of them singletons. Sequenced: memory CD4+ T cells from blood. This chain uses TRBV4-1 with TRBJ1-4; TRBD1 agrees at 7 bases. This TCR came from a female donor in good health, serving as a healthy control. The chain's CDR3 is CASSQKGTENEKLFF. The DNA of the CDR3 is TGCGCCAGCAGCCAAAAGGGGACAGAAAATGAAAAACTGTTTTTT.